The clone carrying this TCR beta chain was counted at least ten times. Its antigen is as yet unknown. This CDR3 region has 13 residues. Germline CDR1 and CDR2: SGHVS and FNYEAQ. The ends were cut back, 5 bases at V and 4 bases at J, with 10 bases in the middle. This specimen comes from a study of T-cell reconstitution after alpha-beta-depleted transplantation in children. Findings of the study overall: Newly made T cells mostly supplied T-cell counts and diversity one year after transplant.

Unique molecular identifiers tagged the TCRbeta library. TCRdb recomputed calls from the PCR reads with MiXCR, one row per CDR3 protein. The sample holds under 850,000 distinct CDR3 sequences; roughly 14% are singletons and the top ten take 0.65% to 0.9%. This rearrangement joins TRBV7-6 to TRBJ2-3; the D gene is possibly TRBD2 (6 bases). This receptor was identified in a girl aged 2 to 10 with congenital amegakaryocytic thrombocytopenia, due to receive a stem cell transplant. This specimen was PBMCs, taken before TCRalphabeta/CD19-depleted stem cell transplant. The CDR3 loop reads CASSRDLADTQYF. CDR3 nucleotides: TGTGCCAGCAGCCGGGACTTGGCAGATACGCAGTATTTT.